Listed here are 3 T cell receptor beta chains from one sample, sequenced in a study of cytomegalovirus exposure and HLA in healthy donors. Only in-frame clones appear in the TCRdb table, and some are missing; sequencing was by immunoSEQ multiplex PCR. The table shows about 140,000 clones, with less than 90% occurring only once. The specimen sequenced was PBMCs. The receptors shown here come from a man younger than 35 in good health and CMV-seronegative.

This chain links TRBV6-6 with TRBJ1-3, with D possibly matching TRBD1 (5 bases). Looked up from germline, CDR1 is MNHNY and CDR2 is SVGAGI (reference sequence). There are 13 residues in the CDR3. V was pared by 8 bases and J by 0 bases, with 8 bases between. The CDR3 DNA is TGTGCCAGCGTCAGGGACTCTGGAAACACCATATATTTT. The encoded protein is CASVRDSGNTIYF.

CDR3 in DNA: TGCGCCAGCAGCCGGAGCGGGTACTCCTACGAGCAGTACTTC. It is translated as CASSRSGYSYEQYF. The rearrangement uses TRBV5-1 and TRBJ2-7, with D perhaps matching TRBD2 (6 bases). Germline lookup yields CDR1 SGHRS and CDR2 YFSETQ. The CDR3 has 14 residues. The ends were cut back, 4 bases at V and 0 bases at J, with 11 bases in the middle.

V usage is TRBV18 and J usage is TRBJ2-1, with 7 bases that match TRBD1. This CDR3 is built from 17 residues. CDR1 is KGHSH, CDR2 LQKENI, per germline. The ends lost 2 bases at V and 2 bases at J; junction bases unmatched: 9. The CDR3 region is CASSPTGGQGAYNEQFF. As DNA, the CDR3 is TGTGCCAGCTCACCAACCGGCGGGCAGGGGGCCTACAATGAGCAGTTCTTC.